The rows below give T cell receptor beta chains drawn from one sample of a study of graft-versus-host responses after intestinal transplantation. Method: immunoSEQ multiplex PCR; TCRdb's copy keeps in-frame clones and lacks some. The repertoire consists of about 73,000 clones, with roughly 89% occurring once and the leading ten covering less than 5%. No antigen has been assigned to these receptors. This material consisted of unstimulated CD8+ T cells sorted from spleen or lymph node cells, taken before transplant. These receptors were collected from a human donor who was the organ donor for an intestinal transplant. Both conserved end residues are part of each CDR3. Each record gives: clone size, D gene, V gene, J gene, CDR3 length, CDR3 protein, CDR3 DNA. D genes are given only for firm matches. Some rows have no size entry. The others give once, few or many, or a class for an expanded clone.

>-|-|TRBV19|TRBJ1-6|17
CASSPRVGTPSNSPLHF
TGTGCCAGTAGTCCCCGGGTGGGGACACCCAGTAATTCACCCCTCCACTTT
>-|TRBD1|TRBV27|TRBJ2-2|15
CASSSGQGNTGELFF
TGTGCCAGCAGTTCTGGACAGGGGAACACCGGGGAGCTGTTTTTT
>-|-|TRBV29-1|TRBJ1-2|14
CSVEGLRGSYGYTF
TGCAGCGTTGAGGGTTTACGGGGGAGTTATGGCTACACCTTC
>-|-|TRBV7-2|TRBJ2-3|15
CASSDGRVATDTQYF
TGTGCCAGCAGCGACGGCAGGGTTGCCACAGATACGCAGTATTTT
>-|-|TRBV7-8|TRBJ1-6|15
CASSLGTGEIAPLHF
TGTGCCAGCAGCTTAGGCACGGGGGAGATAGCACCCCTCCACTTT
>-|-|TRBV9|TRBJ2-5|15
CASSVVGGSEETQYF
TGTGCCAGCAGCGTAGTAGGAGGCAGCGAAGAGACCCAGTACTTC
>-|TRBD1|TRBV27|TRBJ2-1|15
CASSSQGAQYNEQFF
TGTGCCAGCAGTTCGCAGGGGGCCCAATACAATGAGCAGTTCTTC
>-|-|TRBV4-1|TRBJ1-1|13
CASSQGREIAAFF
TGCGCCAGCAGCCAAGGGCGGGAGATTGCAGCTTTCTTT
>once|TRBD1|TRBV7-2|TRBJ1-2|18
CASSSQMGQPLIYYGYTF
TGTGCCAGCAGCTCTCAAATGGGACAGCCATTGATCTACTATGGCTACACCTTC
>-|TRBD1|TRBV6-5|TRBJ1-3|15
CASSTTGGTGNTIYF
TGTGCCAGCAGCACGACAGGGGGCACTGGAAACACCATATATTTT
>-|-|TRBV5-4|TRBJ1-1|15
CASSSAGGMNTEAFF
TGTGCCAGCAGCTCTGCGGGAGGAATGAACACTGAAGCTTTCTTT
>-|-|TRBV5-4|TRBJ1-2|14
CASSPAGDNYGYTF
TGTGCCAGCAGCCCGGCGGGGGACAACTATGGCTACACCTTC
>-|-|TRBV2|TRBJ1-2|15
CASSEASGGGYGYTF
TGTGCCAGCAGTGAAGCCTCGGGAGGGGGTTATGGCTACACCTTC
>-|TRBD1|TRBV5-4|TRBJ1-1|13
CASSWTGETEAFF
TGTGCCAGCAGCTGGACAGGGGAAACTGAAGCTTTCTTT
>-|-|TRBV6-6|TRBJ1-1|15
CASSYSMGLNTEAFF
TGTGCCAGCAGTTACTCGATGGGCCTGAACACTGAAGCTTTCTTT
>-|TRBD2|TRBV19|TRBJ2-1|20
CASSRQRGGRGTIWPYEQFF
TGTGCCAGTAGTCGGCAGCGGGGGGGCCGGGGAACGATTTGGCCATATGAGCAGTTCTTC
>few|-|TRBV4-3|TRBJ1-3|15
CASSQDASAGNTIYF
TGCGCCAGCAGCCAAGATGCCAGCGCTGGAAACACCATATATTTT
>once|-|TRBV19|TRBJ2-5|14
CASTQHRYQETQYF
TGTGCCAGTACCCAACACAGGTACCAAGAGACCCAGTACTTC
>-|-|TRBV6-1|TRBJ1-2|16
CASSDWGEGRGYGYTF
TGTGCCAGCAGTGATTGGGGGGAGGGACGGGGATATGGCTACACCTTC
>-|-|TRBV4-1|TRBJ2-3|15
CASSQFIRAPDTQYF
TGCGCCAGCAGCCAATTTATCAGGGCCCCAGATACGCAGTATTTT
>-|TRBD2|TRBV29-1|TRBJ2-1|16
CSVEDSAGGGMFEQFF
TGCAGCGTTGAAGATTCCGCGGGGGGAGGAATGTTTGAGCAGTTCTTC
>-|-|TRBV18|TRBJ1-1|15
CASSPPIRGNTEAFF
TGTGCCAGCTCACCACCGATCCGAGGGAACACTGAAGCTTTCTTT
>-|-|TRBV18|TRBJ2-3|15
CASSPPDSGADTQYF
TGTGCCAGCTCACCACCGGATTCGGGGGCAGATACGCAGTATTTT
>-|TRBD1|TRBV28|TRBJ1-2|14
CAIRGGTGDYGYTF
TGTGCCATCAGGGGAGGGACAGGGGACTATGGCTACACCTTC
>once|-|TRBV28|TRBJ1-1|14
CASSLRGLNTEAFF
TGTGCCAGCAGTTTGAGGGGGTTGAACACTGAAGCTTTCTTT
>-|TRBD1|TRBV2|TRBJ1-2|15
CASSDQDRAGYGYTF
TGTGCCAGCAGTGACCAGGACAGGGCCGGCTATGGCTACACCTTC
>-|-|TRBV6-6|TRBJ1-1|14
CASSLQQVNTEAFF
TGTGCCAGCAGCCTACAACAGGTGAACACTGAAGCTTTCTTT
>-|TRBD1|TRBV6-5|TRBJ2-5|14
CASSQGTGRETQYF
TGTGCCAGCAGTCAAGGGACAGGGAGGGAGACCCAGTACTTC
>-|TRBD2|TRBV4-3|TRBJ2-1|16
CASSQGDGGAYNEQFF
TGCGCCAGCAGCCAAGGAGACGGGGGGGCCTACAATGAGCAGTTCTTC
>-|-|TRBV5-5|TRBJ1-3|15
CASSAGTISGNTIYF
TGTGCCAGCAGCGCAGGGACAATCTCTGGAAACACCATATATTTT
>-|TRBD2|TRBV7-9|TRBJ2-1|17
CASLLAGGLSSYNEQFF
TGTGCCAGCCTCCTAGCGGGGGGATTAAGCTCCTACAATGAGCAGTTCTTC
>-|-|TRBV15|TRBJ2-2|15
CATSRVSGNTGELFF
TGTGCCACCAGCAGAGTCAGCGGAAACACCGGGGAGCTGTTTTTT
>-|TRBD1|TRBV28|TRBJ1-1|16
CASRPGQGRPNTEAFF
TGTGCCAGCAGACCCGGACAGGGGAGGCCGAACACTGAAGCTTTCTTT
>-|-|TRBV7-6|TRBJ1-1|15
CASSLGGGPNTEAFF
TGTGCCAGCAGCTTAGGGGGGGGACCGAACACTGAAGCTTTCTTT
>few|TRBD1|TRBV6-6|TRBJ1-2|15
CASSYSGTGYYGYTF
TGTGCCAGCAGTTACAGTGGGACAGGGTACTATGGCTACACCTTC
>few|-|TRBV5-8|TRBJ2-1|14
CASSLLASDNEQFF
TGTGCCAGCAGCTTGTTGGCCAGCGATAATGAGCAGTTCTTC
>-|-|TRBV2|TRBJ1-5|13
CASSSGPGQPQHF
TGTGCCAGCAGTAGCGGGCCTGGTCAGCCCCAGCATTTT
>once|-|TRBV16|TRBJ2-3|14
CASSQGLRTDTQYF
TGTGCCAGCAGCCAAGGGCTACGCACAGATACGCAGTATTTT
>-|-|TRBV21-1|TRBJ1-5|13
CASSGQNNQPQHF
TGTGCCAGCAGCGGACAAAACAATCAGCCCCAGCATTTT
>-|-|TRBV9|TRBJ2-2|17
CASSVAREGVQTGELFF
TGTGCCAGCAGCGTAGCTCGAGAGGGTGTTCAGACCGGGGAGCTGTTTTTT
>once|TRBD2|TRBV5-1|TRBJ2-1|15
CASSLSLAGKDEQFF
TGCGCCAGCAGCTTGTCATTAGCGGGGAAGGATGAGCAGTTCTTC
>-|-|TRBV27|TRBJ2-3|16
CASSPLVVRGADTQYF
TGTGCCAGCAGTCCCCTTGTGGTAAGGGGCGCAGATACGCAGTATTTT
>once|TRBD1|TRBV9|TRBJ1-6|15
CASSVEPRGDSPLHF
TGTGCCAGCAGCGTAGAACCCAGGGGGGATTCACCCCTCCACTTT
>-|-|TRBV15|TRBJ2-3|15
CATSRARRSTDTQYF
TGTGCCACCAGCAGAGCGCGCAGGTCAACAGATACGCAGTATTTT
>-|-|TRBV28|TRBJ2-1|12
CASSYGSVEQFF
TGTGCCAGCAGTTACGGAAGCGTGGAGCAGTTCTTC
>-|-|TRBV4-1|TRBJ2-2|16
CASSQTNTGNTGELFF
TGCGCCAGCAGCCAAACCAACACAGGGAACACCGGGGAGCTGTTTTTT
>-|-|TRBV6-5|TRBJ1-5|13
CASAGHSNQPQHF
TGTGCCAGCGCGGGCCATAGCAATCAGCCCCAGCATTTT
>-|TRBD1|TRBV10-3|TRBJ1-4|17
CAISVRGLSTFGEKLFF
TGTGCCATCAGTGTTAGGGGGCTGAGCACTTTCGGTGAAAAACTGTTTTTT
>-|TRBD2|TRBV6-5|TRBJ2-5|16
CASSYSLAGAQETQYF
TGTGCCAGCAGTTACTCACTAGCGGGGGCCCAAGAGACCCAGTACTTC
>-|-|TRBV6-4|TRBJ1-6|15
CASSDSSDSGGPLHF
TGTGCCAGCAGTGACTCATCAGATAGCGGGGGGCCCCTCCACTTT
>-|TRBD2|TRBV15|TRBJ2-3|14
CATSPSGSTDTQYF
TGTGCCACCTCTCCTAGCGGCAGCACAGATACGCAGTATTTT
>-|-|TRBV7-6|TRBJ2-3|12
CASSHRGDTQYF
TGTGCCAGCAGCCACCGGGGGGATACGCAGTATTTT
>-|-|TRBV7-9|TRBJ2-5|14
CASSLDSSKETQYF
TGTGCCAGCAGCTTAGACAGCTCCAAAGAGACCCAGTACTTC